Only a few counts were recorded for the clone carrying this T cell receptor beta chain. Its antigen is unknown. This record comes from a study of beta chain features in type 1 diabetes. Study summary: Healthy donors, compared against patients, showed similar age, gender and cell yields.

The investigators reverse transcribed all of the isolated RNA, so they sequenced expressed TCRB transcripts. Assay: immunoSEQ multiplex PCR; the TCRdb copy retains only in-frame clones and omits some. The sample has 600,000 to 650,000 clones; about 14% are singletons. Study-wide results and limits: Within patients, naive, central memory and Treg TCRB repertoires seemed more similar than within healthy donors. Shorter templates might be favored by PCR, and equally so in patients and in controls.

The V and J ends lost 5 bases and 3 bases, in that order; junction bases with no gene match: 7. Germline V gene lookup returns CDR1 SGHAT and CDR2 FQNNGV. The length of the CDR3 is 15 residues. The TCR sequence derives from a man between 18 and 29 years old in good health. The specimen was naive CD4+ T cells from blood. This chain joins TRBV11-2 and TRBJ2-3; TRBD2 agrees at 8 bases. CDR3 residues: CASSILAVRTDTQYF. For the CDR3, the DNA is TGTGCCAGCAGCATACTAGCGGTGAGAACAGATACGCAGTATTTT.